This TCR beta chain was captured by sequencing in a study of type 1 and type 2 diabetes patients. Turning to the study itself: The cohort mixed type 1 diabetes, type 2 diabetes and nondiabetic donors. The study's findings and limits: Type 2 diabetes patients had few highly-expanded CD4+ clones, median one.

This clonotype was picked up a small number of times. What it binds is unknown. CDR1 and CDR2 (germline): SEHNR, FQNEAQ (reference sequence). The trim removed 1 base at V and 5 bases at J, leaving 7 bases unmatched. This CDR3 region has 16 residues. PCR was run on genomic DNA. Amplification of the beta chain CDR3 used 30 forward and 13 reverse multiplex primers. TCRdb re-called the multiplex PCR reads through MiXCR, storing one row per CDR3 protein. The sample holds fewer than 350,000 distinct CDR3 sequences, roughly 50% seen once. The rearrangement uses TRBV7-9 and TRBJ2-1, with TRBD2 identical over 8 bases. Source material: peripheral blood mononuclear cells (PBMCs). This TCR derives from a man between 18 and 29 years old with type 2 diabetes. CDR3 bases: TGTGCCAGCAGCTTAGGCGGGGGGCGGGATCACAATGAGCAGTTCTTC. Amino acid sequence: CASSLGGGRDHNEQFF.